This T cell receptor beta chain was observed in a study of neurological immune-mediated disorders. At least ten counts were recorded for this clonotype. MiXCR, applied by TCRdb to the 5' RACE reads, yields one record per CDR3 protein. The sample includes about 31,000 distinct CDR3 sequences, about 4% of them seen just once. The sample consisted of CD4+ T cells from blood. The receptor comes from a woman aged 40 to 50 in good health.

The CDR3 spells CASSLAQGSNEQFF. The CDR3 bases are TGCGCCAGCAGCTTGGCCCAGGGGAGCAATGAGCAGTTCTTC. The chain recombines TRBV5-1 with TRBJ2-1, with D maybe TRBD1 (6 bases). Per germline, CDR1 SGHRS and CDR2 YFSETQ. V was trimmed by 0 bases and J by 6 bases, leaving 10 bases between them. The CDR3 contains 14 residues.